The clone carrying this T cell receptor beta chain was found many times. What it recognizes is unknown. This record comes from a study of T-cell reconstitution after alpha-beta-depleted transplantation in children. Study observations and caveats: T-cell numbers and diversity one year post-transplant derived largely from freshly generated T cells.

Germline V gene data show CDR1 as SNHLY and CDR2 as FYNNEI. The CDR3 sequence is 12 residues long. The V gene lost 4 bases and the J gene lost 5 bases, with 9 bases spanning the gap. A library of TCRbeta sequences, prepared with unique molecular identifiers, was generated. One entry per CDR3 protein, called by TCRdb with MiXCR from the PCR reads. This sample yields about 640,000 distinct CDR3 sequences, of which 13% are seen a single time; 2% to 2.5% belongs to the top ten. The clonotype comes from a male patient aged 5 to 17 who had a stem cell transplant for acute myeloid leukemia, so the T cells may come from the graft donor. The rearrangement links TRBV2 to TRBJ2-7; D gene unclear. The sample was PBMCs, mostly from graft donor cells, taken 360 days after TCRalphabeta/CD19-depleted stem cell transplant. DNA for the CDR3: TGTGCCAGCAGTGGTTGGCTTAACGAGCAGTACTTC. It yields the protein CASSGWLNEQYF.